This TCR beta chain was recovered during a study of blood T cell repertoires in COVID-19. Whole-study context: Material from acute and convalescent COVID-19 was sourced from the United States, Italy and Spain. PBMCs, B-cell-depleted T cells, or T cells provided the cDNA or gDNA that made up the material.

Authors' data handling: Amplification of reference gene primers was used by the study to estimate nucleated cell counts. The assay was immunoSEQ multiplex PCR, and TCRdb's table has in-frame clones only and misses some. Clonal size and the V and J genes are those of that table, whereas D and trimming came from the DNA. The sample yields about 140,000 clones, about four fifths seen once. The CDR3 has 17 residues. The chain carries TRBV12-1 and TRBJ1-5; the DNA was not used to check the table's D call, TRBD1. TRBV12-1 is noted as a pseudogene. The sequencing input was peripheral blood. This clonotype was obtained from a woman older than 75 in a cohort sampled during active or convalescent COVID-19. The CDR3 protein is CASSFVGQPDRNQPQHF. The CDR3 DNA is TGTGCCAGCAGCTTTGTGGGACAGCCGGATCGCAATCAGCCCCAGCATTTT.